This T cell receptor beta chain was identified during a study of T cell responses to AZD1222 COVID-19 vaccine. Study-wide points: White British donors predominated, females outnumbered males, and clonal diversity was possibly underestimated. The reported proportion of spike-specific TCRs targeting unmutated variant regions was nearly half. Sampling captured repertoires only after the peak T cell response.

This CDR3 contains 13 residues. V lost 0 bases and J lost 6, with 9 bases in between. Germline V gives CDR1 SGHRS, CDR2 YFSETQ. Second-dose groups at about 4 or about 12 weeks were pooled. As regards this clone: The target antigen is unknown.

TCRdb keeps only in-frame clones here, not all; method: immunoSEQ multiplex PCR. The data show 90,000 to 100,000 clones, about 85% seen once. The origin of this receptor is an adult who received the AZD1222 COVID-19 vaccine. This material consisted of peripheral blood, taken 28 days after the second AZD1222 dose. This chain uses TRBV5-1 with TRBJ1-1; perhaps TRBD1 as D (6 bases). CDR3 nucleotides: TGCGCCAGCAGCTTGGGGGACACCCCTGAAGCTTTCTTT. This sequence encodes CASSLGDTPEAFF.